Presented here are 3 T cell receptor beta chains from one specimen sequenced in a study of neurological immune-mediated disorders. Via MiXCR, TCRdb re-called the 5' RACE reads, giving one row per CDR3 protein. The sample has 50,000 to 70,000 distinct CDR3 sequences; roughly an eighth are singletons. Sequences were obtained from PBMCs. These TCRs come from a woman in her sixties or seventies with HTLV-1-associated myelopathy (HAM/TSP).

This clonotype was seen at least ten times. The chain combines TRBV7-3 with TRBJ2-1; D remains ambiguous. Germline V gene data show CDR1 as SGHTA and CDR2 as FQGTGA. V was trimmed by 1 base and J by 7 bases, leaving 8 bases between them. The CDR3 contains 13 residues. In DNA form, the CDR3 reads TGTGCCAGCAGCTTAATAGGGTCTAATGAGCAGTTCTTC. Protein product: CASSLIGSNEQFF.

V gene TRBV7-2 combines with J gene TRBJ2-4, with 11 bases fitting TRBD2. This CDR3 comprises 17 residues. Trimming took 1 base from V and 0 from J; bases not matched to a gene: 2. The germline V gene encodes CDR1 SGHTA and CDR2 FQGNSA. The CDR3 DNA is TGTGCCAGCAGCTTAGGGGGACTAGCGGTAGCCAAAAACATTCAGTACTTC. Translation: CASSLGGLAVAKNIQYF.

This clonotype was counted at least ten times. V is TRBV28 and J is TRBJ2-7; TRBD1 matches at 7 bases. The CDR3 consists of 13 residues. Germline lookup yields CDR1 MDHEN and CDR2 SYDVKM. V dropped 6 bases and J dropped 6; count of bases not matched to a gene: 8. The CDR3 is CASRRTGDAEQYF. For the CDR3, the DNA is TGTGCCAGCAGGAGGACAGGAGACGCCGAGCAGTACTTC.